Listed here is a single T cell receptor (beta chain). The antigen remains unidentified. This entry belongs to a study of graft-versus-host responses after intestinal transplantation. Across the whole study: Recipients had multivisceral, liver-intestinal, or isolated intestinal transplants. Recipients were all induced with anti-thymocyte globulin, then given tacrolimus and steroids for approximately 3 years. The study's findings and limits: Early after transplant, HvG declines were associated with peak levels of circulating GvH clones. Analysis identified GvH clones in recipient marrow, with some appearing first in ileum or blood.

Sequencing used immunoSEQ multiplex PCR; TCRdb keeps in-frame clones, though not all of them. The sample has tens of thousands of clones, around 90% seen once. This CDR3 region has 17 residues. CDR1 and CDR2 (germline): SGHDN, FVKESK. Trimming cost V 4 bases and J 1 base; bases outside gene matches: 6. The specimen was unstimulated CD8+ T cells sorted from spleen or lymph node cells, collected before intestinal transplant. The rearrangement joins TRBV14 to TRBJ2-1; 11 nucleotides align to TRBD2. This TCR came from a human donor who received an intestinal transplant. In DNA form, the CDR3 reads TGTGCCAGCAGCCGAAAGGGACTAGCGGAATCCTACAATGAGCAGTTCTTC. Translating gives CASSRKGLAESYNEQFF.